The next 32 T cell receptor beta chains were all read from a single sample in a study of blood T cells in healthy people across ages. PCR was performed a second time for about 7 to 11 cycles using a sample-barcoded 5' primer and a J-beta primer mix. Each CDR3 protein gets one entry after TCRdb re-called the 5' RACE reads with MiXCR. The sample lists 870,000 or so distinct CDR3 sequences; about 30% were seen once. Sequencing was carried out using blood. These receptors were collected from a woman over 75 in good health.

Comments on this clonotype: A much more abundant neighbour one base away suggests this may be a read error. The rearrangement links TRBV6-6 to TRBJ1-2; 7 bases fit TRBD1. The V gene's germline CDR1 is MNHNY and CDR2 SVGAGI (reference sequence). Trimming cost V 2 bases and J 2 bases; bases outside gene matches: 11. The CDR3 spans 17 residues. Here the CDR3 reads CASSYPNRGRLNYGYTF. DNA for the CDR3: TGTGCCAGCAGTTACCCCAACAGGGGAAGATTGAACTATGGCTACACCTTC.

The table lists this clonotype with many counts. Being one base from a much bigger clone, this may be a read error. The chain couples TRBV5-1 to TRBJ2-7; TRBD1 or TRBD2 may be the D gene (5 bases each). V gave up 3 bases and J gave up 6 bases, with 16 bases separating them. The V gene's germline CDR1 is SGHRS and CDR2 YFSETQ. This CDR3 comprises 14 residues. DNA for the CDR3: TGCGCCAGCAGCTGGGGGACGACCCCTGTCGAGCAGTACTTC. It translates to CASSWGTTPVEQYF.

Only a few counts were recorded for this clonotype. This sequence joins TRBV12-3 or TRBV12-4 and TRBJ1-4; D is undetermined. The CDR3 totals 14 residues. V was clipped by 4 bases and J by 8 bases, with 14 bases between them. In DNA form, the CDR3 reads TGTGCCAGCAGTTCAGGTGCCTTAGAGGAAAAACTGTTTTTT. This codes for CASSSGALEEKLFF.

In regard to this clonotype: A much more abundant neighbour one base away suggests this may be a read error. The chain couples TRBV9 to TRBJ2-5, with 11 bases lining up with TRBD2. CDR1 and CDR2 from the germline V gene are SGDLS and YYNGEE. The CDR3 extends over 15 amino acids. The CDR3 protein is CASSTSGGRQEAQYF. The CDR3 DNA follows: TGTGCCAGCAGCACTAGCGGGGGACGCCAAGAGGCCCAGTACTTC.

For this clonotype: A read error may be the cause here, since a much bigger clone is one base away. The chain recombines TRBV10-3 with TRBJ2-4; a weak D match, TRBD2 (6 bases). Germline V gene sequence: CDR1 ENHRY, CDR2 SYGVKD. V dropped 8 bases and J dropped 16 bases, with 15 bases sitting between them. The length of the CDR3 is 10 residues. Here the CDR3 DNA reads TGTGCCATCTCGGGGGACTGTAGTTACTTC. It is translated as CAISGDCSYF.

This clonotype was picked up many times. The rearrangement joins TRBV2 to TRBJ2-3; D gene unclear. The germline V gene encodes CDR1 SNHLY and CDR2 FYNNEI. There are 13 residues in the CDR3. Trimming took 7 bases from V and 5 from J, leaving 13 bases between them. DNA for the CDR3: TGTGCCAGCAATGTGGGTGGAGAAGATACGCAGTATTTT. Amino acids: CASNVGGEDTQYF. The full variable domain, in which reference TRBV2 and TRBJ2-3 provide the parts outside the CDR3, is EPEVTQTPSHQVTQMGQEVILRCVPISNHLYFYWYRQILGQKVEFLVSFYNNEISEKSEIFDDQFSVERPDGSNFTLKIRSTKLEDSAMYFCASNVGGEDTQYFGPGTRLTVL.

To note about this clonotype: A much larger clone is a single base away; this may be a read error. V usage is TRBV7-2 and J usage is TRBJ2-6, with D unclear. The CDR3 is 12 amino acids. CDR1 and CDR2 (germline): SGHTA, FQGNSA. For the CDR3, the DNA is TGTGCCTGCAGCTTAGGGAACCACGTCCTGACTTTC. It codes for CACSLGNHVLTF.

This clonotype was recorded many times. CDR3 sequence reads: CASSPGGGFQETQYF. The CDR3 DNA is TGTGCCAGCAGCCCTGGGGGGGGTTTCCAAGAGACCCAGTACTTC. This chain connects TRBV5-4 to TRBJ2-5, with 7 bases aligning to TRBD2. Per germline, CDR1 SGHNT and CDR2 YYREEE (reference sequence). There are 15 residues in the CDR3. V dropped 4 bases and J dropped 1; count of bases not matched to a gene: 7.

This clonotype was seen many times. This sequence joins TRBV9 and TRBJ2-5, with 9 bases that match TRBD2. Trimming took 7 bases from V and 2 from J; bases not matched to a gene: 9. Germline-derived CDR1 and CDR2 are SGDLS and YYNGEE. CDR3 length: 15 residues. The CDR3 coding sequence is TGTGCCAGCGGGTCTGATAGCGGGAGACAAGAGACCCAGTACTTC. Its translation: CASGSDSGRQETQYF.

This clonotype was picked up a small number of times. The chain carries TRBV20-1 and TRBJ2-3, with 8 bases lining up with TRBD2. V trimming: 6 bases; J trimming: 2 bases; junction bases outside the gene matches: 10. Germline-derived CDR1 and CDR2 are DFQATT and SNEGSKA (reference sequence). CDR3 length: 15 amino acids. Here the CDR3 reads CSAVELAANTDTQYF. The CDR3 nucleotides read TGCAGTGCCGTAGAACTAGCGGCCAACACAGATACGCAGTATTTT.

This clonotype appeared many times. The chain links TRBV2 to TRBJ1-2; no clear D. V shed 7 bases and J shed 8 bases, with 23 bases lying between them. This CDR3 contains 15 residues. In germline, CDR1 is SNHLY, CDR2 FYNNEI. DNA of the CDR3: TGTGCCAGCACGTGGGTCCCCCGAGAAGGCGGGGGCTACACCTTC. This codes for CASTWVPREGGGYTF.

The chain couples TRBV4-1 to TRBJ2-3, with TRBD2 matching 9 bases. The length of the CDR3 is 18 residues. The V gene's germline CDR1 is MGHRA and CDR2 YSYEKL. Trimming removed 2 bases from V and 6 bases from J; junction bases left unmatched: 15. The CDR3 loop reads CASSQLPGLAQFRDTQYF. The CDR3 DNA sequence: TGCGCCAGCAGCCAACTCCCGGGACTAGCACAATTCCGGGATACGCAGTATTTT.

This clonotype was found many times. This chain links TRBV11-3 with TRBJ2-6, with D hard to call. Per germline, CDR1 SGHNT and CDR2 YENEEA. The CDR3 sequence is 14 residues long. Trimming took off 4 bases at V and 7 bases at J, with 11 bases between the two ends. DNA for the CDR3: TGTGCCAGCAGCTCAAACTCTCGAGCCAACGTCCTGACTTTC. This gives the protein CASSSNSRANVLTF.

The chain employs TRBV20-1 and TRBJ2-3; the match to TRBD1 covers 10 bases. The CDR3 extends over 15 amino acids. CDR1 is DFQATT and CDR2 is SNEGSKA in the germline V gene (reference sequence). V was pared by 4 bases and J by 3 bases, with 7 bases of the junction left unmatched. CDR3 DNA sequence: TGCAGTGCTAAAGGGACAGGGGAGGTGACAGATACGCAGTATTTT. Its protein product is CSAKGTGEVTDTQYF.

The chain combines TRBV7-8 with TRBJ2-1; D call uncertain. The CDR3 is 15 amino acids. Germline V lookup: CDR1 SGHVS, CDR2 FQNEAQ. V gave up 3 bases and J gave up 8 bases, with 17 bases separating them. The CDR3 DNA is TGTGCCAGCAGCTTTCTCTGGGGTCTACAAGATGAGCAGTTCTTC. It yields the protein CASSFLWGLQDEQFF.

Many counts were recorded for this clonotype. The chain employs TRBV9 and TRBJ2-5, with D hard to call. Between the trimmed V and J ends, which lost 3 bases and 1 base, there was a span of 10 bases. The CDR3 loop spans 14 amino acids. Germline assignment: CDR1 SGDLS and CDR2 YYNGEE. In nucleotides, the CDR3 is TGTGCCAGCAGCGGTGGTACGACCCAAGAGACCCAGTACTTC. The encoded protein is CASSGGTTQETQYF. Together with reference TRBV9 and TRBJ2-5, the CDR3 gives the full variable domain: DSGVTQTPKHLITATGQRVTLRCSPRSGDLSVYWYQQSLDQGLQFLIQYYNGEERAKGNILERFSAQQFPDLHSELNLSSLELGDSALYFCASSGGTTQETQYFGPGTRLLVL.

This clonotype was recorded at least ten times. This chain uses TRBV27 with TRBJ2-7; D possibly matches TRBD1 or TRBD2 (5 bases each). Trimming took 5 bases from V and 3 from J, leaving 11 bases between them. The germline CDR1 and CDR2 sequences are MNHEY and SMNVEV (reference sequence). This CDR3 is built from 13 residues. Here the CDR3 DNA reads TGTGCCAGCAGTCCAAGGGACGGCTACGAGCAGTACTTC. Translation gives CASSPRDGYEQYF.

On this clonotype: This could be a read error, since a much larger clone is one nucleotide away. The chain combines TRBV2 with TRBJ2-7; perhaps TRBD2 as D (7 bases). The length of the CDR3 is 14 residues. Deletions cut 8 bases from V and 0 bases from J, with 14 bases between. In germline, CDR1 is SNHLY, CDR2 FYNNEI. The CDR3 spells CASGRGEGSYEQYF. In DNA form, the CDR3 reads TGTGCCAGCGGTAGGGGGGAGGGCTCCTACGAGCAGTACTTC.

To note about this clonotype: A much larger clone sits a single nucleotide away, making a read error possible. The chain employs TRBV20-1 and TRBJ2-1; maybe TRBD1 (5 bases). This CDR3 contains 11 residues. Per the germline V gene, CDR1 is DFQATT and CDR2 is SNEGSKA (reference sequence). V was shortened by 0 bases and J by 12 bases, with 9 bases between the two germline ends. Written as DNA, the CDR3 is TGCAGTGCTAGAGAGCAGGGTTGGCAGTTCTTC. Protein sequence: CSAREQGWQFF.

A word on this clonotype: Just one base apart from a much larger clone, this may be a read error. This chain links TRBV7-2 with TRBJ1-5; no clear D. The CDR3 runs 14 residues. CDR1 and CDR2 (germline): SGHTA, FQGNSA. The CDR3, as DNA: TGTGCCAGCTCCCCGGGGAATAGCAATCAGCCCCTGCATTTT. Translated, it gives CASSPGNSNQPLHF.

V is TRBV20-1 and J is TRBJ2-1; TRBD1 matches at 9 bases. Germline V gene sequence: CDR1 DFQATT, CDR2 SNEGSKA (reference sequence). With 3 bases clipped from V and 7 bases from J, the junction kept 16 bases outside the gene matches. There are 17 residues in the CDR3. The CDR3 protein is CSARRLLETGTGNEQFF. In DNA form, the CDR3 reads TGCAGTGCTAGGCGACTGTTAGAGACCGGGACAGGGAATGAGCAGTTCTTC.

This chain links TRBV7-2 with TRBJ2-2; perhaps TRBD2 as D (6 bases). Germline V CDR1 and CDR2: SGHTA, FQGNSA. V was pared by 5 bases and J by 0 bases, with 13 bases between. This CDR3 spans 16 amino acids. The CDR3 reads CASSHRDLANTGELFF. Here the CDR3 DNA reads TGTGCCAGCAGCCACCGGGACTTGGCGAACACCGGGGAGCTGTTTTTT.

This clonotype came up a few times. The rearrangement uses TRBV2 and TRBJ2-2; no firm D call. V lost 5 bases and J lost 2, with 12 bases in between. This CDR3 spans 15 amino acids. The germline V gene encodes CDR1 SNHLY and CDR2 FYNNEI. In DNA form, the CDR3 reads TGTGCCAGCAGTATTGATCCCCAAAACACCGGGGAGCTGTTTTTT. It yields the protein CASSIDPQNTGELFF.

This clonotype was seen only a few times. J is TRBJ1-6 and V is TRBV25-1; 7 bases line up with TRBD1. With 6 bases clipped from V and 4 bases from J, the junction kept 18 bases outside the gene matches. Germline assignment: CDR1 MGHDK and CDR2 SYGVNS. The CDR3 runs 19 residues. CDR3 nucleotide sequence: TGTGCCAGCAGGGGGGTACTAGGACAGGAAATATCTTATAATTCACCCCTCCACTTT. Translating gives CASRGVLGQEISYNSPLHF.

This clonotype came up many times. The chain joins TRBV11-2 to TRBJ2-3; 8 positions match TRBD2. The CDR3 runs to 16 residues. Trimming removed 5 bases from V and 1 base from J; junction bases left unmatched: 8. The germline CDR1 and CDR2 sequences are SGHAT and FQNNGV. The CDR3 reads CASSPTPGGGTDTQYF. DNA of the CDR3: TGTGCCAGCAGCCCCACCCCGGGAGGGGGCACAGATACGCAGTATTTT.

This clonotype came up a few times. The chain recombines TRBV25-1 with TRBJ1-2; perhaps TRBD1 as D (5 bases). The V end lost 7 bases, the J end lost 6 bases, and 9 bases lay between the germline ends. Germline values: CDR1 MGHDK, CDR2 SYGVNS. The CDR3 loop spans 11 amino acids. CDR3 region: CASTPRDGYTF. Written as DNA, the CDR3 is TGTGCCAGCACCCCCAGGGATGGCTACACCTTC.

This clonotype has a count of ten or more. The chain recombines TRBV2 with TRBJ2-5, with D maybe TRBD1 (6 bases). CDR1 SNHLY and CDR2 FYNNEI come from the germline V gene. With 10 bases removed from V and 5 bases from J, the gap between germline ends came to 17 bases. The CDR3 is 13 residues long. CDR3 sequence: CATRGQPQETQYF. The DNA for the CDR3 is TGTGCCACACGAGGACAGCCCCAGGAGACCCAGTACTTC.

This clonotype was recorded many times. The rearrangement links TRBV18 to TRBJ2-7; TRBD1 matches 8 bases. The germline CDR1 and CDR2 sequences are KGHSH and LQKENI. The CDR3 length is 14 residues. V lost 6 bases, J lost 7 bases, and 11 bases stayed unmatched. CDR3 protein: CASSPSGTGREQYF. In nucleotides, the CDR3 is TGTGCCAGCTCTCCCTCAGGGACAGGCAGGGAGCAGTACTTC.

This clonotype was detected ten times or more. The chain has TRBV7-2 and TRBJ1-2; D unclear. CDR1 SGHTA and CDR2 FQGNSA come from the germline V gene. V gave up 7 bases and J gave up 1 base, with 16 bases separating them. The CDR3 has 15 residues. CDR3 DNA: TGTGCCAGCATCCTCCTAACGGGGTTTAACTATGGCTACACCTTC. Translating gives CASILLTGFNYGYTF.

This chain links TRBV10-3 with TRBJ2-7; D call uncertain. The germline CDR1 and CDR2 sequences are ENHRY and SYGVKD. The CDR3 is 12 amino acids. Trimming removed 1 base from V and 7 bases from J, with 8 bases in between. CDR3 DNA sequence: TGTGCCATCAGTGAGTTGGATGTTGAGCAGTACTTC. Protein sequence: CAISELDVEQYF.

A word on this clonotype: A much larger clone differs from this one at a single base, so this may be a read error. V usage is TRBV6-2 or TRBV6-3 and J usage is TRBJ2-1; 7 positions agree with TRBD2. The trim removed 8 bases at V and 5 bases at J, leaving 15 bases unmatched. Germline V gene sequence: CDR1 MNHEY, CDR2 SVGEGT. There are 16 residues in the CDR3. Written as DNA, the CDR3 is TGTGCCAGCTGGTGGCAGGAATGGGGGGGGGACAATGAGCAGTTCTTC. Its protein product is CASWWQEWGGDNEQFF.

The genes are TRBV6-2 or TRBV6-3 and TRBJ1-5, with D tentatively TRBD1 (5 bases). This CDR3 spans 14 amino acids. V was shortened by 5 bases and J by 2 bases, with 10 bases between the two germline ends. CDR1 MNHEY and CDR2 SVGEGT come from the germline V gene. CDR3 sequence: CASSRSGGNQPQHF. Written as DNA, the CDR3 is TGTGCCAGCAGTCGGTCGGGGGGCAATCAGCCCCAGCATTTT.